The rows below give T cell receptor beta chains drawn from one sample of a study of blood T cell repertoires in COVID-19. The protocol was immunoSEQ multiplex PCR, while the TCRdb copy is restricted to in-frame clones and leaves out a portion. The sample lists a few hundred thousand clones, 80% to 85% seen once, with 3% in the top ten. Sequenced input: peripheral blood. These receptor sequences come from a young woman who had recovered from COVID-19. Each CDR3 is given with its conserved first and last residue. The order of the fields is D gene, clone size, V gene, J gene, CDR3 protein, CDR3 DNA. The D gene is left open where the match is weak. Rows give clone size only sometimes, using once, few, many, or a class for an expanded clone.

D: TRBD1; size: .; V: TRBV5-1; J: TRBJ1-3; CDR3: CASSTGDSLNPGGRNTIYF; DNA: TGCGCCAGCAGCACCGGGGACAGTTTGAATCCAGGGGGAAGAAACACCATATATTTT
D: TRBD1; size: .; V: TRBV28; J: TRBJ2-3; CDR3: CASTQTGQGDYTDTQYF; DNA: TGTGCCAGCACTCAAACGGGACAGGGGGACTACACAGATACGCAGTATTTT
D: TRBD2; size: few; V: TRBV2; J: TRBJ2-1; CDR3: CASSSLAGLQFF; DNA: TGTGCCAGCAGTTCCCTAGCGGGACTACAGTTCTTC
D: .; size: .; V: TRBV18; J: TRBJ2-3; CDR3: CASSPNPSPDTQYF; DNA: TGTGCCAGCTCACCAAATCCGAGTCCAGATACGCAGTATTTT
D: .; size: .; V: TRBV5-1; J: TRBJ1-1; CDR3: CASSSTGPGKPFF; DNA: TGCGCCAGCAGCTCCACAGGGCCCGGGAAACCTTTCTTT
D: .; size: .; V: TRBV11-2; J: TRBJ2-2; CDR3: CASSVRLANTGELFF; DNA: TGTGCCAGCAGCGTGCGACTCGCGAACACCGGGGAGCTGTTTTTT
D: .; size: .; V: TRBV28; J: TRBJ1-5; CDR3: CASSAQENQPQHF; DNA: TGTGCCAGCAGTGCACAGGAGAATCAGCCCCAGCATTTT
D: .; size: .; V: TRBV9; J: TRBJ2-2; CDR3: CASSVRGGELFF; DNA: TGTGCCAGCAGCGTACGGGGCGGGGAGCTGTTTTTT
D: TRBD1; size: .; V: TRBV7-3; J: TRBJ2-1; CDR3: CASSLDRATYNEQFF; DNA: TGTGCCAGCAGCTTAGACAGGGCAACTTACAATGAGCAGTTCTTC
D: TRBD1; size: .; V: TRBV6-1; J: TRBJ2-6; CDR3: CASSEVIRPTGTVTPGANVLTF; DNA: TGTGCCAGCAGTGAAGTCATTCGTCCGACCGGGACAGTAACCCCTGGGGCCAACGTCCTGACTTTC
D: TRBD1; size: .; V: TRBV29-1; J: TRBJ1-2; CDR3: CSGWTGESGGYTF; DNA: TGCAGCGGGTGGACAGGGGAATCTGGTGGCTACACCTTC
D: TRBD1; size: .; V: TRBV28; J: TRBJ1-2; CDR3: CASSSDRGRAGYTF; DNA: TGTGCCAGCAGCTCGGACAGGGGCCGCGCTGGCTACACCTTC
D: TRBD1; size: once; V: TRBV30; J: TRBJ1-5; CDR3: CAWSPGQGHQPQHF; DNA: TGTGCCTGGAGCCCGGGACAGGGGCACCAGCCCCAGCATTTT
D: .; size: .; V: TRBV21-1; J: TRBJ2-1; CDR3: CASNAGTSGRLDEQFF; DNA: TGTGCCAGCAACGCCGGGACTAGCGGGAGGTTGGATGAGCAGTTCTTC
D: .; size: .; V: TRBV12-3/TRBV12-4; J: TRBJ2-7; CDR3: CASSFSVSYEQYF; DNA: TGTGCCAGCAGTTTTTCGGTCTCCTACGAGCAGTACTTC
D: .; size: .; V: TRBV10-2; J: TRBJ1-4; CDR3: CASSARAGEKLFF; DNA: TGCGCCAGCAGTGCGCGGGCAGGTGAAAAACTGTTTTTT